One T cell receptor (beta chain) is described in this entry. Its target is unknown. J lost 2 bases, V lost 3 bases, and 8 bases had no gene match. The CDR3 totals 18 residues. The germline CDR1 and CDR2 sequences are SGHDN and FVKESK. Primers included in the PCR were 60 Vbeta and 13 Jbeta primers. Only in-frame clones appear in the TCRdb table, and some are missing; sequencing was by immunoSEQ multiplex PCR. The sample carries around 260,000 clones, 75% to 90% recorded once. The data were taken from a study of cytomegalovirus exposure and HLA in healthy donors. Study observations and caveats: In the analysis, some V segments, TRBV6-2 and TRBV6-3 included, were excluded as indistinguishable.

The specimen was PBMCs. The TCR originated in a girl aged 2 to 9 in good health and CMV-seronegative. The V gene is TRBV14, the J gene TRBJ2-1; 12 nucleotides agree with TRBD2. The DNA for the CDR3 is TGTGCCAGCAGCCAGAAGCCCGGACTAGCGGGACCCTACAATGAGCAGTTCTTC. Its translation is CASSQKPGLAGPYNEQFF.